This TCR beta chain was captured in a study of blood T cell repertoires in COVID-19. Study context: Recovered status applied to Cohort 3 donors who had two consecutive negative PCRs. It also applied to those with clearance or with symptom resolution. The origin of the acute and convalescent COVID-19 samples was the United States, Italy and Spain.

In the study's own analysis: Reference gene primer amplification yielded estimated nucleated cell counts. Clones were read by immunoSEQ multiplex PCR, and TCRdb kept only the in-frame ones, dropping some. That table supplies the V and J calls and clone size; D and trimming were determined from the DNA. The sample yields about 140,000 clones, about 87% seen once. The study recruited people aged roughly 18 to 100 years across roughly 25 US areas. The germline gives CDR1 SGHTA, CDR2 FQGNSA. This CDR3 region has 15 residues. Unmatched junction bases numbered 12, after V lost 5 bases and J lost 6 bases. The TCR was taken from a man over 45 in a cohort exposed to, infected with or recovered from COVID-19 (not recorded which). V gene TRBV7-2 combines with J gene TRBJ1-2, with 7 nucleotides matching TRBD1. Sequenced material: PBMCs or T cells enriched from blood (not recorded which). CDR3 sequence (DNA): TGTGCCAGCAGCCATTTTTCCGGGACAGAGAATGGCTACACCTTC. It encodes CASSHFSGTENGYTF.